The clone carrying this TCR beta chain was seen a few times. What it binds is unknown. TCRdb reprocessed the reads with MiXCR, giving one entry per CDR3 protein. The sample lists about 900,000 distinct CDR3 sequences, around 32% occurring once. The data are from a study of T cell repertoires in cytomegalovirus infection. Germline V gives CDR1 SGHVS, CDR2 FNYEAQ. The V and J ends lost 5 bases and 9 bases respectively, with 23 bases between them. The length of the CDR3 is 16 residues. Material: cultured CD8+ T cells from PBMCs, obtained from culture after CMV antigen stimulation. The chain employs TRBV7-6 and TRBJ2-1; possibly TRBD1 for D (6 bases). The TCR originated in a human donor in good health (CMV status not recorded). Some clones in this sample may be carry-over from other donors' samples. The CDR3 region has the DNA TGTGCCAGCAGCCCACCCGACAGGAGAGTTTACGGTGAGCAGTTCTTC. Its translation: CASSPPDRRVYGEQFF.